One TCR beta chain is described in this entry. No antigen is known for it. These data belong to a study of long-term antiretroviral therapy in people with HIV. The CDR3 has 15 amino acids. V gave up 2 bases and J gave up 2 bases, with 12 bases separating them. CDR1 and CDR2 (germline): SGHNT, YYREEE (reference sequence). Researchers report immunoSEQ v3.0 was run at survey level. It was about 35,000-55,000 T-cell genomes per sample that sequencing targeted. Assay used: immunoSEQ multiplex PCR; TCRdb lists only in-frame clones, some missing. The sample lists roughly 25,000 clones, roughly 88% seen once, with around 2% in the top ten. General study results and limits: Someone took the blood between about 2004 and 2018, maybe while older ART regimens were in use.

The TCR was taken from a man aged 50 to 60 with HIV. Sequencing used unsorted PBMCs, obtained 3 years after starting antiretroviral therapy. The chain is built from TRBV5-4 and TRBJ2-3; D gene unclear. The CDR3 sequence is CASSFRQANTDTQYF. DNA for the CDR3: TGTGCCAGCAGCTTCCGCCAAGCAAACACAGATACGCAGTATTTT.